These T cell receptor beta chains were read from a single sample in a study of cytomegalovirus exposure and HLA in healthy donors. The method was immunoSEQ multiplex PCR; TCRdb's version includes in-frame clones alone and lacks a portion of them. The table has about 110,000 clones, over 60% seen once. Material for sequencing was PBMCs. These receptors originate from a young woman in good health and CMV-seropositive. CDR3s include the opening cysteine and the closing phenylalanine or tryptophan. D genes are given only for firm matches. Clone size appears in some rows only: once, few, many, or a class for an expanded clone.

CDR3 protein: CASSLDRNSGYEQYF
CDR3 DNA: TGTGCCAGCAGCTTAGATCGTAATAGCGGTTACGAGCAGTACTTC
J gene: TRBJ2-7
V gene: TRBV11-3
D gene: NA
clone size: NA

CDR3 protein: CASSGASGYTGELFF
CDR3 DNA: TGTGCCAGCAGCGGTGCTAGCGGTTACACCGGGGAGCTGTTTTTT
J gene: TRBJ2-2
V gene: TRBV5-4
D gene: TRBD2
clone size: NA

CDR3 protein: CATSRDHRGRRLSPSRELFF
CDR3 DNA: TGTGCCACCAGCAGAGATCACCGCGGGAGAAGGTTAAGCCCCTCTCGGGAGCTGTTTTTT
J gene: TRBJ2-2
V gene: TRBV15
D gene: TRBD2
clone size: once

CDR3 protein: CASNPSGLWTEAFF
CDR3 DNA: TGTGCCAGCAACCCTTCAGGTCTTTGGACTGAAGCTTTCTTT
J gene: TRBJ1-1
V gene: TRBV7-9
D gene: NA
clone size: NA

CDR3 protein: CASSKGPPATGVATYEQYF
CDR3 DNA: TGTGCCAGCAGCAAAGGTCCCCCAGCCACCGGGGTCGCCACCTACGAGCAGTACTTC
J gene: TRBJ2-7
V gene: TRBV21-1
D gene: NA
clone size: NA

CDR3 protein: CASSVPQGNTIYF
CDR3 DNA: TGTGCCAGCAGCGTACCGCAGGGAAACACCATATATTTT
J gene: TRBJ1-3
V gene: TRBV9
D gene: NA
clone size: NA

CDR3 protein: CAWSGRAGNTIYF
CDR3 DNA: TGTGCCTGGAGTGGCAGGGCTGGAAACACCATATATTTT
J gene: TRBJ1-3
V gene: TRBV30
D gene: NA
clone size: once

CDR3 protein: CASGGGGGVESSAFF
CDR3 DNA: TGTGCCAGCGGGGGGGGTGGAGGGGTCGAGTCTTCAGCTTTCTTT
J gene: TRBJ1-1
V gene: TRBV6-1
D gene: NA
clone size: many

CDR3 protein: CAISESVQGGPYF
CDR3 DNA: TGTGCCATCAGTGAGTCGGTTCAGGGAGGCCCGTACTTC
J gene: TRBJ2-7
V gene: TRBV10-3
D gene: NA
clone size: NA

CDR3 protein: CASSPVGGMGEQYF
CDR3 DNA: TGCGCCAGCAGCCCTGTCGGAGGTATGGGCGAGCAGTACTTC
J gene: TRBJ2-7
V gene: TRBV5-1
D gene: NA
clone size: NA

CDR3 protein: CASRRDQVSNQPQHF
CDR3 DNA: TGTGCCAGCAGAAGAGACCAGGTTAGCAATCAGCCCCAGCATTTT
J gene: TRBJ1-5
V gene: TRBV6-6
D gene: NA
clone size: NA

CDR3 protein: CASSVGFSSETQYF
CDR3 DNA: TGTGCCAGCAGCGTAGGGTTCAGTTCCGAGACCCAGTACTTC
J gene: TRBJ2-5
V gene: TRBV9
D gene: NA
clone size: once

CDR3 protein: CASSLGRAGAKNIQYF
CDR3 DNA: TGTGCCAGCAGCTTAGGCCGGGCGGGGGCCAAAAACATTCAGTACTTC
J gene: TRBJ2-4
V gene: TRBV13
D gene: NA
clone size: NA

CDR3 protein: CASSEFGGAFF
CDR3 DNA: TGTGCCAGCAGTGAATTCGGAGGGGCTTTCTTT
J gene: TRBJ1-1
V gene: TRBV25-1
D gene: NA
clone size: NA

CDR3 protein: CASSLSSAYYEQYF
CDR3 DNA: TGTGCCAGCAGCTTAAGTTCAGCGTATTACGAGCAGTACTTC
J gene: TRBJ2-7
V gene: TRBV11-2
D gene: NA
clone size: NA

CDR3 protein: CASTVHSNQPQHF
CDR3 DNA: TGTGCCAGCACCGTACATAGCAATCAGCCCCAGCATTTT
J gene: TRBJ1-5
V gene: TRBV28
D gene: NA
clone size: once

CDR3 protein: CASRGQIQETQYF
CDR3 DNA: TGTGCCAGCAGGGGACAGATCCAAGAGACCCAGTACTTC
J gene: TRBJ2-5
V gene: TRBV27
D gene: TRBD1
clone size: NA

CDR3 protein: CASSLTGGPIYGYTF
CDR3 DNA: TGTGCCAGCAGCTTAACCGGAGGCCCCATCTATGGCTACACCTTC
J gene: TRBJ1-2
V gene: TRBV11-2
D gene: NA
clone size: NA

CDR3 protein: CASSPERGSYEQYF
CDR3 DNA: TGTGCCAGCAGCCCGGAGCGGGGTAGCTACGAGCAGTACTTC
J gene: TRBJ2-7
V gene: TRBV5-4
D gene: TRBD2
clone size: NA

CDR3 protein: CASSIAGQGLQPQHF
CDR3 DNA: TGTGCCAGTAGTATAGCGGGACAGGGTTTACAGCCCCAGCATTTT
J gene: TRBJ1-5
V gene: TRBV19
D gene: TRBD1
clone size: NA

CDR3 protein: CASTPSPGYGYGYTF
CDR3 DNA: TGTGCCAGTACCCCCTCCCCGGGATACGGCTATGGCTACACCTTC
J gene: TRBJ1-2
V gene: TRBV19
D gene: NA
clone size: NA

CDR3 protein: CASSPGQSYEQYF
CDR3 DNA: TGTGCCAGCTCACCCGGACAGTCCTACGAGCAGTACTTC
J gene: TRBJ2-7
V gene: TRBV18
D gene: NA
clone size: once

CDR3 protein: CASSYSPRGHGYTF
CDR3 DNA: TGTGCCAGCAGTTACTCCCCCAGGGGGCATGGCTACACCTTC
J gene: TRBJ1-2
V gene: TRBV6-5
D gene: TRBD1
clone size: NA

CDR3 protein: CASSFGGSSYEQYF
CDR3 DNA: TGTGCCAGCAGCTTTGGCGGGAGTTCCTACGAGCAGTACTTC
J gene: TRBJ2-7
V gene: TRBV5-4
D gene: TRBD2
clone size: NA

CDR3 protein: CASSLLLEGAFF
CDR3 DNA: TGTGCCAGCTCACTACTACTGGAGGGTGCTTTCTTT
J gene: TRBJ1-1
V gene: TRBV18
D gene: NA
clone size: NA

CDR3 protein: CASSLTGGADTGELFF
CDR3 DNA: TGTGCCAGCAGCCTAACAGGGGGCGCGGACACCGGGGAGCTGTTTTTT
J gene: TRBJ2-2
V gene: TRBV7-3
D gene: TRBD1
clone size: NA

CDR3 protein: CASSPQGAVDTEAFF
CDR3 DNA: TGTGCCAGCTCACCGCAGGGGGCAGTTGACACTGAAGCTTTCTTT
J gene: TRBJ1-1
V gene: TRBV18
D gene: TRBD1
clone size: NA

CDR3 protein: CASTPAAGASYNEQFF
CDR3 DNA: TGTGCCAGTACCCCGGCGGCGGGTGCGTCCTACAATGAGCAGTTCTTC
J gene: TRBJ2-1
V gene: TRBV19
D gene: NA
clone size: NA